The 16 T cell receptor beta chains reported below all come from one sample, sequenced in a study of blood T cell repertoires in COVID-19. Profiled with immunoSEQ multiplex PCR; TCRdb holds only in-frame clones, not every one. The repertoire holds around 150,000 clones, with roughly 80% as singletons. Sequenced material: peripheral blood. These receptors came from a man between 70 and 80 years old with acute or convalescent COVID-19.

This clone was seen just once. The CDR3 is CASSLGGGATNEQFF. CDR3 nucleotides: TGTGCCAGCAGCTTGGGCGGGGGGGCAACCAATGAGCAGTTCTTC. The chain combines TRBV5-4 with TRBJ2-1; 9 nucleotides agree with TRBD2. Germline V gene data show CDR1 as SGHNT and CDR2 as YYREEE (reference sequence). The length of the CDR3 is 15 residues. V gave up 0 bases and J gave up 6 bases; unmatched junction bases: 4.

In nucleotides, the CDR3 is TGTGCCAGCAGTCCATTAGTCCCTCCTAGCGGGGCACACAATGAGCAGTTCTTC. It codes for CASSPLVPPSGAHNEQFF. The chain is built from TRBV6-6 and TRBJ2-1, with 9 bases matching TRBD2. CDR1 is MNHNY, CDR2 SVGAGI, per germline (reference sequence). V was pared by 5 bases and J by 5 bases, with 16 bases of the junction left unmatched. The CDR3 has 18 residues.

This clone was seen many times. The chain joins TRBV29-1 to TRBJ2-7; possible D gene TRBD1, 6 bases. CDR1 is SQVTM, CDR2 ANQGSEA, per germline. Trimming removed 4 bases from V and 3 bases from J, with 16 bases in between. This CDR3 has 14 residues. The CDR3 reads CSVATGGASYEQYF. The CDR3 DNA sequence: TGCAGCGTTGCTACTGGGGGCGCGAGCTACGAGCAGTACTTC.

The chain uses TRBV30 and TRBJ2-1; 9 bases match TRBD2. The CDR3 sequence is 13 residues long. Germline lookup yields CDR1 GTSNPN and CDR2 SVGIG (reference sequence). With 4 bases clipped from V and 7 bases from J, the junction kept 5 bases outside the gene matches. CDR3 amino acids: CAWTGSGRNEQFF. CDR3 DNA: TGTGCCTGGACAGGTAGCGGGAGAAATGAGCAGTTCTTC. The full variable domain, completed using reference TRBV30 and TRBJ2-1, is SQTIHQWPATLVQPVGSPLSLECTVEGTSNPNLYWYRQAAGRGLQLLFYSVGIGQISSEVPQNLSASRPQDRQFILSSKKLLLSDSGFYLCAWTGSGRNEQFFGPGTRLTVL.

V usage is TRBV5-1 and J usage is TRBJ1-1; TRBD1 matches 8 bases. The germline CDR1 and CDR2 sequences are SGHRS and YFSETQ. After removal of 4 bases from V and 1 base from J, the junction contained 6 bases not matched to a gene. The CDR3 contains 15 residues. The CDR3, as DNA: TGCGCCAGCAGCCTCCGACAGGGGACGAACACTGAAGCTTTCTTT. Its protein is CASSLRQGTNTEAFF.

The chain is built from TRBV28 and TRBJ1-3; 7 bases are a match to TRBD1. The CDR3 sequence is 13 residues long. Losses at the gene ends were 5 bases for V and 7 bases for J; bases not matched to a gene: 5. CDR1 is MDHEN, CDR2 SYDVKM, per germline. CDR3: CASSGQVPNTIYF. The DNA of the CDR3 is TGTGCCAGCAGTGGACAGGTACCTAACACCATATATTTT.

The V gene is TRBV29-1, the J gene TRBJ1-1; possibly TRBD1 for D (6 bases). Germline V gene data show CDR1 as SQVTM and CDR2 as ANQGSEA. This CDR3 is 15 amino acids long. The ends were cut back, 7 bases at V and 0 bases at J, with 18 bases in the middle. The DNA for the CDR3 is TGCAGCGCCGTATACAGGGTCTCAATGAACACTGAAGCTTTCTTT. This codes for CSAVYRVSMNTEAFF.

J is TRBJ1-1 and V is TRBV19; a possible D gene is TRBD1 (5 bases). The V end lost 1 base, the J end lost 0 bases, and 15 bases lay between the germline ends. The CDR3 extends over 17 amino acids. Germline assignment: CDR1 LNHDA and CDR2 SQIVND (reference sequence). CDR3 residues: CASSIGQGSFMNTEAFF. The CDR3 DNA follows: TGTGCCAGTAGTATAGGGCAGGGATCCTTCATGAACACTGAAGCTTTCTTT.

V and J are TRBV28 and TRBJ1-4; D is uncertain. This CDR3 region has 14 residues. Germline V gene data show CDR1 as MDHEN and CDR2 as SYDVKM. With 2 bases removed from V and 3 bases from J, the gap between germline ends came to 7 bases. The CDR3, as DNA: TGTGCCAGCAGTTTAGGTCAGGCTAATGAAAAACTGTTTTTT. Translated: CASSLGQANEKLFF.

The chain joins TRBV28 to TRBJ2-7; TRBD1 matches at 8 bases. Trimming at V came to 7 bases and at J to 7 bases, leaving 12 bases not matched to a gene. The CDR3 runs 14 residues. Germline V lookup: CDR1 MDHEN, CDR2 SYDVKM. Here the CDR3 DNA reads TGTGCCAGCACCCAAGGAGGACAGGGCTGGGAGCAGTACTTC. Its translation is CASTQGGQGWEQYF.

This clone has only one observation. The V and J genes are TRBV10-3 and TRBJ2-3; 12 bases fit TRBD1. This CDR3 is built from 15 residues. Trimming took 6 bases from V and 4 from J; bases not matched to a gene: 5. Germline V gene sequence: CDR1 ENHRY, CDR2 SYGVKD. CDR3 bases: TGTGCCATCAGGGGACAGGGGGCGTGGGCAGATACGCAGTATTTT. Amino acids: CAIRGQGAWADTQYF.

This chain joins TRBV6-2 or TRBV6-3 and TRBJ2-1, with 7 bases fitting TRBD2. Germline V gives CDR1 MNHEY, CDR2 SVGEGT. V dropped 5 bases and J dropped 2; count of bases not matched to a gene: 3. This CDR3 comprises 14 residues. CDR3: CASSLADTYNEQFF. CDR3 sequence (DNA): TGTGCCAGCAGTCTAGCGGATACCTACAATGAGCAGTTCTTC.

This clone was recorded a few times. J is TRBJ2-7 and V is TRBV11-2; D possibly corresponds to TRBD1 (6 bases). Germline V lookup: CDR1 SGHAT, CDR2 FQNNGV. The V and J ends lost 0 bases and 0 bases respectively, with 9 bases between them. The CDR3 sequence is 15 residues long. This chain's CDR3 is CASSLELDSSYEQYF. In DNA form, the CDR3 reads TGTGCCAGCAGCTTAGAGCTGGACAGCTCCTACGAGCAGTACTTC.

This chain links TRBV28 with TRBJ1-5, with D perhaps matching TRBD1 (6 bases). The V and J ends lost 2 bases and 3 bases respectively, with 20 bases between them. The germline gives CDR1 MDHEN, CDR2 SYDVKM. CDR3 size: 18 residues. CDR3 DNA sequence: TGTGCCAGCAGTTTAACCGGAACCGGGACAACTCCCAATCAGCCCCAGCATTTT. Amino acids: CASSLTGTGTTPNQPQHF.

The rearrangement uses TRBV28 and TRBJ2-7; D gene ambiguous. The V gene's germline CDR1 is MDHEN and CDR2 SYDVKM. Trimming shortened V by 2 bases and J by 4 bases, and 9 bases separated the two germline ends. The CDR3 runs to 13 residues. CDR3 nucleotide sequence: TGTGCCAGCAGTTTAGGGCTATTGTACGAGCAGTACTTC. It translates to CASSLGLLYEQYF.

The chain employs TRBV19 and TRBJ2-5, with a weak D call TRBD1 (6 bases). Germline CDR1 LNHDA, CDR2 SQIVND (reference sequence). The CDR3 runs to 13 residues. V lost 4 bases and J 0 bases, leaving 6 bases between the germline ends. CDR3 bases: TGTGCCAGTAGTAGGGGGCACCAAGAGACCCAGTACTTC. It codes for CASSRGHQETQYF. The full variable domain, in which reference TRBV19 and TRBJ2-5 provide the parts outside the CDR3, is DGGITQSPKYLFRKEGQNVTLSCEQNLNHDAMYWYRQDPGQGLRLIYYSQIVNDFQKGDIAEGYSVSREKKESFPLTVTSAQKNPTAFYLCASSRGHQETQYFGPGTRLLVL.